This TCR beta chain was documented in a study of OX40 agonist ivuxolimab in advanced cancers. Germline values: CDR1 SEHNR, CDR2 FQNEAQ (reference sequence). This CDR3 region has 13 residues. Trimming cost V 5 bases and J 3 bases, with 10 bases left between them. TCRdb's table, derived via immunoSEQ multiplex PCR, lists solely in-frame clones and lacks some. The sample holds under 35,000 clones, 80% to 95% seen once. The chain joins TRBV7-9 to TRBJ1-2; D unresolved. The source material was CD4+ or CD8+ T cells sorted from blood, sampled in a trial of the OX40 agonist ivuxolimab. This receptor was obtained from an adult with an advanced solid tumor such as melanoma, head and neck, liver or kidney cancer. The CDR3 bases are TGTGCCAGCAGCCCACAGACTTACTATGGCTACACCTTC. This encodes CASSPQTYYGYTF.